This passage covers 20 T cell receptor beta chains from one sample sequenced in a study of CD8+ T cells in alopecia areata. Extracted RNA was reverse transcribed, and the resulting cDNA served as sequencing template. Using immunoSEQ multiplex PCR, the repertoire was profiled, and TCRdb retains in-frame clones only, with some absent. The data hold about 210,000 clones, with about three fifths observed a single time. Treatment meaning: oral pan-JAK inhibitor, 5-10 mg twice daily. Sequencing was performed on CD4+ T cells sorted from blood, taken at week 4, from a patient treated with tofacitinib. These TCRs come from a human donor with alopecia areata.

The chain joins TRBV4-3 to TRBJ2-3; D possibly corresponds to TRBD2 (5 bases). The CDR3 runs 16 residues. With 0 bases removed from V and 0 bases from J, the gap between germline ends came to 10 bases. Germline values: CDR1 LGHNA, CDR2 YSLEER. CDR3 in amino acids: CASSQDRGGSTDTQYF. CDR3 DNA: TGCGCCAGCAGCCAAGATAGAGGCGGGAGCACAGATACGCAGTATTTT.

This clone has just one count. The chain links TRBV30 to TRBJ2-2; D uncertain. Per germline, CDR1 GTSNPN and CDR2 SVGIG (reference sequence). The ends were cut back, 0 bases at V and 1 base at J, with 6 bases in the middle. This CDR3 is 14 amino acids long. CDR3 in DNA: TGTGCCTGGAGTGTAAGCTTGAACACCGGGGAGCTGTTTTTT. The encoded protein is CAWSVSLNTGELFF.

A few counts support this clone. The chain recombines TRBV14 with TRBJ1-1, with unresolved D. The length of the CDR3 is 14 residues. CDR1 and CDR2 from the germline V gene are SGHDN and FVKESK. V dropped 0 bases and J dropped 7 bases, with 12 bases sitting between them. CDR3: CASSQDIGTDEAFF. CDR3 in DNA: TGTGCCAGCAGCCAAGACATAGGAACCGATGAAGCTTTCTTT.

The chain couples TRBV7-8 to TRBJ2-7; D is possibly TRBD1 (5 bases). The V end was cut by 1 base, the J end by 3 bases, with 16 bases between. The CDR3 length is 16 residues. Per the germline V gene, CDR1 is SGHVS and CDR2 is FQNEAQ. CDR3 amino acids: CASSLVGRTLFYEQYF. Here the CDR3 DNA reads TGTGCCAGCAGCTTAGTAGGGCGGACACTGTTCTACGAGCAGTACTTC.

This chain links TRBV21-1 with TRBJ2-7; TRBD1 was called by the table and not checked on the DNA. TRBV21-1 is reported as a pseudogene. The CDR3 length is 16 residues. CDR3: CASRGEPGQDSYEQYF. CDR3 coding DNA: TGTGCCAGCAGGGGTGAGCCGGGACAGGACTCCTACGAGCAGTACTTC.

The chain has TRBV30 and TRBJ2-2, with unresolved D. CDR3 size: 13 residues. Deletions cut 4 bases from V and 1 base from J, with 7 bases between. Germline-derived CDR1 and CDR2 are GTSNPN and SVGIG (reference sequence). The CDR3: CAWTTRNTGELFF. In DNA, the CDR3 is TGTGCCTGGACTACCAGGAACACCGGGGAGCTGTTTTTT.

This clone was seen a handful of times. The rearrangement joins TRBV10-3 to TRBJ1-2; perhaps TRBD1 as D (6 bases). The CDR3 is 16 residues long. Germline V gene sequence: CDR1 ENHRY, CDR2 SYGVKD. V lost 2 bases and J 2 bases, leaving 15 bases between the germline ends. The CDR3 sequence: CAISEGIGDNNYGYTF. The CDR3, as DNA: TGTGCCATCAGTGAGGGAATCGGGGACAACAACTATGGCTACACCTTC.

This clone was recorded a few times. The rearrangement links TRBV4-3 to TRBJ1-1; TRBD1 might be the D (5 bases). Germline V gene sequence: CDR1 LGHNA, CDR2 YSLEER. The V gene lost 4 bases and the J gene lost 1 base, with 13 bases spanning the gap. The CDR3 runs to 15 residues. CDR3 in amino acids: CASSPNIQGNTEAFF. CDR3 bases: TGCGCCAGCAGCCCTAACATCCAGGGGAACACTGAAGCTTTCTTT.

The rearrangement links TRBV6-6 to TRBJ1-4; TRBD1 matches 10 bases. This CDR3 region has 15 residues. V was pared by 6 bases and J by 0 bases, with 1 base of the junction left unmatched. Germline V gene sequence: CDR1 MNHNY, CDR2 SVGAGI (reference sequence). CDR3 amino acids: CASRDRGTTNEKLFF. In DNA form, the CDR3 reads TGTGCCAGCAGGGACAGGGGGACAACTAATGAAAAACTGTTTTTT.

This clone has only a few counts. V usage is TRBV10-3 and J usage is TRBJ2-3; possibly TRBD1 for D (5 bases). From germline, CDR1 is ENHRY and CDR2 SYGVKD. V gave up 5 bases and J gave up 0 bases, with 9 bases separating them. This CDR3 is built from 14 residues. The CDR3 DNA reads as TGTGCCATCAGTAATGACAGAAGCACAGATACGCAGTATTTT. Translated, it gives CAISNDRSTDTQYF.

The chain has TRBV2 and TRBJ1-1, with D possibly matching TRBD1 (6 bases). Trimming left V 1 base short and J 4 bases short, with 7 bases between. This CDR3 spans 13 amino acids. CDR1 and CDR2 (germline): SNHLY, FYNNEI. This chain's CDR3 is CASSEEGVTEAFF. In DNA form, the CDR3 reads TGTGCCAGCAGTGAAGAGGGGGTCACTGAAGCTTTCTTT. Looking up the rest from reference TRBV2 and TRBJ1-1 gives the full variable domain: EPEVTQTPSHQVTQMGQEVILRCVPISNHLYFYWYRQILGQKVEFLVSFYNNEISEKSEIFDDQFSVERPDGSNFTLKIRSTKLEDSAMYFCASSEEGVTEAFFGQGTRLTVV.

The gene calls are TRBV4-3 and TRBJ1-5, with unresolved D. Trimming pared 2 bases from V and 2 bases from J, leaving 13 bases between. Per the germline V gene, CDR1 is LGHNA and CDR2 is YSLEER. This CDR3 region has 16 residues. CDR3 in DNA: TGCGCCAGCAGCCAAAGACGGACGGCGGGCAATCAGCCCCAGCATTTT. Its translation is CASSQRRTAGNQPQHF.

Comments on this clone: The same CDR3 arises from other DNA sequences in this sample as well. The J gene is TRBJ2-5, the V gene TRBV5-6, with a weak D call TRBD2 (6 bases). This CDR3 is 12 amino acids long. V lost 4 bases, J lost 5 bases, and 9 bases lay in between. Germline V lookup: CDR1 SGHDT, CDR2 YYEEEE. The CDR3 region is CASSRRGETQYF. The CDR3 DNA reads as TGTGCCAGCAGCAGACGGGGGGAGACCCAGTACTTC.

The chain recombines TRBV5-1 with TRBJ1-1, with 11 bases that match TRBD1. The ends lost 4 bases at V and 6 bases at J; junction bases unmatched: 5. This CDR3 has 14 residues. The germline V gene encodes CDR1 SGHRS and CDR2 YFSETQ. CDR3 in DNA: TGCGCCAGCAGCGGCAGGACAGGGGGCCCTGAAGCTTTCTTT. It encodes CASSGRTGGPEAFF. The whole variable domain, filled in from reference TRBV5-1 and TRBJ1-1, reads KAGVTQTPRYLIKTRGQQVTLSCSPISGHRSVSWYQQTPGQGLQFLFEYFSETQRNKGNFPGRFSGRQFSNSRSEMNVSTLELGDSALYLCASSGRTGGPEAFFGQGTRLTVV.

As concerns this clone: This specimen includes other DNA sequences encoding the same CDR3. The chain carries TRBV29-1 and TRBJ1-5; D remains ambiguous. Germline V gene data show CDR1 as SQVTM and CDR2 as ANQGSEA. V gave up 6 bases and J gave up 3 bases, with 9 bases separating them. The CDR3 covers 12 residues. Written as DNA, the CDR3 is TGCAGCGTCCGAGACCCCAATCAGCCCCAGCATTTT. The encoded protein is CSVRDPNQPQHF. The whole variable domain, remainder taken from reference TRBV29-1 and TRBJ1-5, is SAVISQKPSRDICQRGTSLTIQCQVDSQVTMMFWYRQQPGQSLTLIATANQGSEATYESGFVIDKFPISRPNLTFSTLTVSNMSPEDSSIYLCSVRDPNQPQHFGDGTRLSIL.

The V and J genes are TRBV27 and TRBJ1-6; D is unresolved. The germline gives CDR1 MNHEY, CDR2 SMNVEV (reference sequence). The CDR3 is 13 residues long. The V end lost 5 bases, the J end lost 9 bases, and 11 bases lay between the germline ends. CDR3 amino acids: CASSVRRVSPLHF. The CDR3 coding sequence is TGTGCCAGCAGTGTACGACGGGTTTCACCCCTCCACTTT.

This clone was seen a handful of times. This chain uses TRBV30 with TRBJ1-6, with 8 bases identical to TRBD1. With V trimmed by 7 bases and J by 6 bases, 5 bases remained unmatched. The CDR3 loop spans 13 amino acids. The germline V gene encodes CDR1 GTSNPN and CDR2 SVGIG (reference sequence). CDR3 amino acids: CASQGAFNSPLHF. The CDR3 bases are TGTGCCTCTCAGGGGGCATTTAATTCACCCCTCCACTTT. Looking up the rest from reference TRBV30 and TRBJ1-6 gives the full variable domain: SQTIHQWPATLVQPVGSPLSLECTVEGTSNPNLYWYRQAAGRGLQLLFYSVGIGQISSEVPQNLSASRPQDRQFILSSKKLLLSDSGFYLCASQGAFNSPLHFGNGTRLTVT.

The genes are TRBV2 and TRBJ1-5, with D unclear. V was pared by 3 bases and J by 6 bases, with 6 bases between. Per germline, CDR1 SNHLY and CDR2 FYNNEI. There are 12 residues in the CDR3. The CDR3 spells CASSDLGQPQHF. CDR3 DNA: TGTGCCAGCAGTGACTTAGGTCAGCCCCAGCATTTT. The whole variable domain, remainder taken from reference TRBV2 and TRBJ1-5, is EPEVTQTPSHQVTQMGQEVILRCVPISNHLYFYWYRQILGQKVEFLVSFYNNEISEKSEIFDDQFSVERPDGSNFTLKIRSTKLEDSAMYFCASSDLGQPQHFGDGTRLSIL.

This clone was found once. The chain combines TRBV7-2 with TRBJ2-3; 9 bases match TRBD2. The germline CDR1 and CDR2 sequences are SGHTA and FQGNSA. The CDR3 contains 15 residues. J lost 2 bases, V lost 5 bases, and 5 bases had no gene match. The CDR3 nucleotides are TGTGCCAGCAGCCAACTAGCGGGCCCCACAGATACGCAGTATTTT. Its protein is CASSQLAGPTDTQYF.

The rearrangement joins TRBV29-1 to TRBJ2-6, with 10 bases that match TRBD1. J gave up 1 base and V 3 bases, and 3 bases lay outside the gene matches. Germline V gene lookup returns CDR1 SQVTM and CDR2 ANQGSEA. There are 16 residues in the CDR3. The CDR3 nucleotides are TGCAGCGTTGAGGGACAGGGGAGTTCTGGGGCCAACGTCCTGACTTTC. This sequence encodes CSVEGQGSSGANVLTF.